One sample yielded the 21 T cell receptor beta chains listed below, sequenced in a study of blood T cell repertoires in COVID-19. Data came from immunoSEQ multiplex PCR; TCRdb stores just in-frame clones and leaves some out. The table has fewer than 650,000 clones, approximately 88% seen once; the top ten hold 7.8%. Material for sequencing was peripheral blood. The source is a woman between 50 and 59 years old with COVID-19, enrolled during active disease.

CDR3 sequence: CASSGATGFGYGYTF. DNA of the CDR3: TGTGCCAGCAGCGGCGCGACAGGGTTCGGCTATGGCTACACCTTC. This chain links TRBV7-9 with TRBJ1-2; TRBD1 aligns across 7 bases. After removal of 5 bases from V and 4 bases from J, the junction contained 10 bases not matched to a gene. Germline V gene lookup returns CDR1 SEHNR and CDR2 FQNEAQ (reference sequence). The CDR3 runs 15 residues.

This chain connects TRBV19 to TRBJ2-7; D may be TRBD2 (5 bases). The CDR3 spans 16 residues. V lost 4 bases and J 5 bases, leaving 21 bases between the germline ends. Germline lookup yields CDR1 LNHDA and CDR2 SQIVND (reference sequence). The CDR3 is CASSKKRAASPHEQYF. CDR3 nucleotides: TGTGCCAGTAGTAAGAAGAGGGCGGCGTCACCCCACGAGCAGTACTTC.

The genes are TRBV2 and TRBJ1-5; maybe TRBD1 (5 bases). The CDR3 length is 14 residues. Germline CDR1 is SNHLY and CDR2 is FYNNEI. V was pared by 8 bases and J by 7 bases, with 18 bases between. The CDR3: CASHPRQGGQPQHF. In nucleotides, the CDR3 is TGTGCCAGCCACCCAAGGCAGGGAGGGCAGCCCCAGCATTTT.

This chain links TRBV14 with TRBJ1-3; no firm D call. Deletions cut 2 bases from V and 4 bases from J, with 12 bases between. From germline, CDR1 is SGHDN and CDR2 FVKESK. The CDR3 is 15 residues long. The CDR3 DNA is TGTGCCAGCAGCCAACAGCAGGCTCTGGGAAACACCATATATTTT. Protein product: CASSQQQALGNTIYF.

The J gene is TRBJ2-5, the V gene TRBV5-6; D perhaps matches TRBD1 (6 bases). V lost 2 bases, J lost 3 bases, and 11 bases lay in between. The CDR3 has 14 amino acids. Germline lookup yields CDR1 SGHDT and CDR2 YYEEEE. This CDR3 reads CASSFGGREETQYF. As DNA, the CDR3 is TGTGCCAGCAGCTTTGGGGGCAGGGAAGAGACCCAGTACTTC.

V gene TRBV6-1 combines with J gene TRBJ1-2; no definite D call. CDR3 length: 13 amino acids. V was trimmed by 3 bases and J by 6 bases, leaving 11 bases between them. Per germline, CDR1 MNHNS and CDR2 SASEGT. In nucleotides, the CDR3 is TGTGCCAGCAGTGAGGTAGGACTGGATGGCTACACCTTC. It yields the protein CASSEVGLDGYTF.

The V and J genes are TRBV6-5 and TRBJ1-1; D is possibly TRBD1 (5 bases). V lost 6 bases and J lost 1, with 12 bases in between. The CDR3 runs to 14 residues. Germline values: CDR1 MNHEY, CDR2 SVGAGI. The CDR3 DNA follows: TGTGCCAGCAGACCGACAGCTTGGAACACTGAAGCTTTCTTT. It translates to CASRPTAWNTEAFF.

V and J are TRBV5-6 and TRBJ1-5; D remains unclear. CDR1 and CDR2 (germline): SGHDT, YYEEEE. The CDR3 spans 14 residues. The V end was cut by 0 bases, the J end by 5 bases, with 9 bases between. The CDR3 bases are TGTGCCAGCAGCTTGGGACCTGCGGATCAGCCCCAGCATTTT. It translates to CASSLGPADQPQHF. The entire variable domain, with the rest obtained from reference TRBV5-6 and TRBJ1-5, is as follows: DAGVTQSPTHLIKTRGQQVTLRCSPKSGHDTVSWYQQALGQGPQFIFQYYEEEERQRGNFPDRFSGHQFPNYSSELNVNALLLGDSALYLCASSLGPADQPQHFGDGTRLSIL.

This chain links TRBV12-5 with TRBJ2-7; D ambiguous. The CDR3 totals 13 residues. V lost 3 bases, J lost 2 bases, and 8 bases lay in between. Per germline, CDR1 LGHNT and CDR2 FRNRAP. The CDR3: CASGLDTTYEQYF. In nucleotides, the CDR3 is TGTGCTAGTGGTTTAGACACCACCTACGAGCAGTACTTC.

In nucleotides, the CDR3 is TGTGCCAGCAGTTTTCGGAACTATGGCTACACCTTC. Its protein product is CASSFRNYGYTF. The V and J genes are TRBV28 and TRBJ1-2; D gene uncertain. Germline lookup yields CDR1 MDHEN and CDR2 SYDVKM. V dropped 3 bases and J dropped 2 bases, with 4 bases sitting between them. This CDR3 is 12 amino acids long.

This clone was picked up one time. This rearrangement joins TRBV27 to TRBJ1-6; 9 nucleotides line up with TRBD1. V trimming: 5 bases; J trimming: 6 bases; junction bases outside the gene matches: 8. Germline CDR1 reads MNHEY; CDR2 reads SMNVEV (reference sequence). This CDR3 region has 16 residues. CDR3 coding DNA: TGTGCCAGCAGTCGCAACAGGGGGCCGGGTAATTCACCCCTCCACTTT. Its translation: CASSRNRGPGNSPLHF.

This clone was found once. V gene TRBV3-1 (or the pseudogene TRBV3-2) combines with J gene TRBJ1-2, with D perhaps matching TRBD1 (5 bases). Per the germline V gene, CDR1 is LGHDT and CDR2 is YNNKEL (reference sequence). V lost 10 bases and J lost 8, with 14 bases in between. The CDR3 spans 11 residues. The DNA of the CDR3 is TGTGCCATTCAGGAGGGGCCGGGCTACACCTTC. Its protein is CAIQEGPGYTF.

J is TRBJ1-1 and V is TRBV7-8; the D is unclear. The length of the CDR3 is 16 residues. The V end was cut by 1 base, the J end by 2 bases, with 14 bases between. The germline CDR1 and CDR2 sequences are SGHVS and FQNEAQ. The chain's CDR3 is CASSLVGRNLNTEAFF. CDR3 nucleotides: TGTGCCAGCAGCTTAGTGGGCCGGAACCTTAACACTGAAGCTTTCTTT.

The V call is TRBV19, the J call TRBJ1-5, with TRBD1 as a possible D gene (6 bases). CDR1 and CDR2 from the germline V gene are LNHDA and SQIVND (reference sequence). The CDR3 has 15 residues. Trimming pared 2 bases from V and 3 bases from J, leaving 11 bases between. The CDR3 sequence is CASSISRTVNQPQHF. The CDR3 DNA reads TGTGCCAGTAGTATATCTCGGACAGTCAATCAGCCCCAGCATTTT. The entire variable domain, with the rest obtained from reference TRBV19 and TRBJ1-5, is as follows: DGGITQSPKYLFRKEGQNVTLSCEQNLNHDAMYWYRQDPGQGLRLIYYSQIVNDFQKGDIAEGYSVSREKKESFPLTVTSAQKNPTAFYLCASSISRTVNQPQHFGDGTRLSIL.

This chain joins TRBV10-3 and TRBJ2-7, with a weak D call TRBD2 (7 bases). The CDR3 sequence is 15 residues long. V lost 10 bases, J lost 4 bases, and 23 bases lay in between. Germline CDR1 and CDR2: ENHRY and SYGVKD. In nucleotides, the CDR3 is TGTGCCACCAAAGGGGGGGGGTACGCCCTGTACGAGCAGTACTTC. Its protein product is CATKGGGYALYEQYF.

This chain joins TRBV6-1 and TRBJ2-1; D gene unclear. CDR1 MNHNS and CDR2 SASEGT come from the germline V gene. The CDR3 consists of 13 residues. With 1 base removed from V and 3 bases from J, the gap between germline ends came to 4 bases. Here the CDR3 reads CASSEGSYNEQFF. In DNA, the CDR3 is TGTGCCAGCAGTGAAGGGAGCTACAATGAGCAGTTCTTC.

The chain couples TRBV1 to TRBJ1-1; the table calls TRBD1, which could not be checked here. TRBV1 is a known pseudogene. The CDR3 consists of 15 residues. CDR3 coding DNA: TGCACCAGCAGCTGCTCTCGAGACAGGGCATGTGAAGCTTTCTTT. Encoded protein: CTSSCSRDRACEAFF.

The genes are TRBV11-2 and TRBJ2-7; 7 bases match TRBD1. Germline CDR1 and CDR2: SGHAT and FQNNGV. The V and J ends lost 4 bases and 5 bases, in that order; junction bases with no gene match: 5. This CDR3 spans 13 amino acids. The chain's CDR3 is CASSYETGNEQYF. Here the CDR3 DNA reads TGTGCCAGCAGCTATGAGACAGGGAACGAGCAGTACTTC.

This chain connects TRBV10-3 to TRBJ1-1; D not certain. This CDR3 has 14 residues. Trimming pared 5 bases from V and 4 bases from J, leaving 14 bases between. Germline V gene lookup returns CDR1 ENHRY and CDR2 SYGVKD. CDR3 in DNA: TGTGCCATCAGTCCGGGAGATCCGGGCACTGAAGCTTTCTTT. The encoded protein is CAISPGDPGTEAFF.

V gene TRBV2 combines with J gene TRBJ2-5, with a weak D call TRBD1 (5 bases). Germline assignment: CDR1 SNHLY and CDR2 FYNNEI. Trimming took 6 bases from V and 4 from J, leaving 12 bases between them. This CDR3 spans 13 amino acids. The DNA for the CDR3 is TGTGCCAGCAGAGCAGGGCCCCCAGAGACCCAGTACTTC. Its protein is CASRAGPPETQYF.

In its sample, this clone was seen a few times. The rearrangement links TRBV19 to TRBJ2-1; 8 bases fit TRBD1. The trim removed 3 bases at V and 10 bases at J, leaving 14 bases unmatched. Looked up from germline, CDR1 is LNHDA and CDR2 is SQIVND (reference sequence). CDR3 length: 16 amino acids. The CDR3 sequence is CASSMTRGRGGREQFF. The CDR3 nucleotides are TGTGCCAGTAGTATGACCAGGGGGCGTGGGGGCCGGGAGCAGTTCTTC.